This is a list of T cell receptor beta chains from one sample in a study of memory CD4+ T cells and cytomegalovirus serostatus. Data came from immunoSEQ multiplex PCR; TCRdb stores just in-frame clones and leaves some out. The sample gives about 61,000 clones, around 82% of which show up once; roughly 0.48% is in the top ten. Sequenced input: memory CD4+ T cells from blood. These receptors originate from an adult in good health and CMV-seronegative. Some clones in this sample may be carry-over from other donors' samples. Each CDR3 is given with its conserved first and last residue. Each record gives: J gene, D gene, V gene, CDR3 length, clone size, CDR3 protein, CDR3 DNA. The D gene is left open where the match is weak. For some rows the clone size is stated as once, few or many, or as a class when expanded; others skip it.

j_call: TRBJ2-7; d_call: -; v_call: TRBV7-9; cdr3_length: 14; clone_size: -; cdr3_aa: CASSLAVTSHEQYF; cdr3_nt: TGTGCCAGCAGCTTAGCCGTTACCAGCCACGAGCAGTACTTC
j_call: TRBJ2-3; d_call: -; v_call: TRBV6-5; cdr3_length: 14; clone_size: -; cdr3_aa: CASSRNGRTDTQYF; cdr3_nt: TGTGCCAGCAGTAGGAACGGCCGCACAGATACGCAGTATTTT
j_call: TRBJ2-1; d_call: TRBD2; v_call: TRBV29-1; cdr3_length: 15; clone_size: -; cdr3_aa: CSVDVASGSYNEQFF; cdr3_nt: TGCAGCGTTGATGTGGCTAGCGGTTCCTACAATGAGCAGTTCTTC
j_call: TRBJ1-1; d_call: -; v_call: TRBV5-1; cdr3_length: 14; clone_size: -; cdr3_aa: CASGANGMNTEAFF; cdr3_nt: TGCGCCAGCGGTGCTAATGGGATGAACACTGAAGCTTTCTTT
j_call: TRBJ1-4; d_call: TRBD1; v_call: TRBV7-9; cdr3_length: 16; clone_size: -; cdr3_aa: CASSLAQGGGQEKLFF; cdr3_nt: TGTGCCAGCAGCTTAGCTCAGGGAGGGGGCCAAGAAAAACTGTTTTTT
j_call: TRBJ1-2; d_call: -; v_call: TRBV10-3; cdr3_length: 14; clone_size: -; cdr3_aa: CAISDHQGDYGYTF; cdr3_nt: TGTGCCATCAGTGACCACCAGGGAGACTATGGCTACACCTTC
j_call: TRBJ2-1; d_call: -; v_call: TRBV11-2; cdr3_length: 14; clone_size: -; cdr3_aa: CASSLVVGYNEQFF; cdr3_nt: TGTGCCAGCAGCTTAGTGGTTGGTTACAATGAGCAGTTCTTC
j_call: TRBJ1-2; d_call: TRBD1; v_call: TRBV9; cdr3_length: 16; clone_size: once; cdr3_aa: CASSPQGAGERYGYTF; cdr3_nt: TGTGCCAGCAGCCCCCAGGGGGCAGGGGAGAGGTATGGCTACACCTTC
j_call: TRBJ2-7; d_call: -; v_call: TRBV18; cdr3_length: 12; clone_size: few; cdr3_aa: CASSGSSYEQYF; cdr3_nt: TGTGCCAGCTCGGGCAGCTCCTACGAGCAGTACTTC
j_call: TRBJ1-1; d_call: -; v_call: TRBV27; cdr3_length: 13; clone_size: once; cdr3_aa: CASRPKRDTEAFF; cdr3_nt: TGTGCCAGCAGACCAAAGCGGGACACTGAAGCTTTCTTT
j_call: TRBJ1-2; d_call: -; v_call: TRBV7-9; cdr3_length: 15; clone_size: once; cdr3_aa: CASSLGAGSDYGYTF; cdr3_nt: TGTGCCAGCAGCTTAGGGGCAGGGTCGGACTATGGCTACACCTTC
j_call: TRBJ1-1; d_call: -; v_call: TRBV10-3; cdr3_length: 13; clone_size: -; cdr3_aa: CAIRDLVGTEAFF; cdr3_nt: TGTGCCATCAGAGACCTTGTCGGGACTGAAGCTTTCTTT
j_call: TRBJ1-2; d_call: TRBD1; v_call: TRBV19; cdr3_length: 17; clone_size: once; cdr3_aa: CASTSIGDRAANYGYTF; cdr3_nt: TGTGCCAGTACCAGTATAGGGGACAGGGCTGCTAACTATGGCTACACCTTC
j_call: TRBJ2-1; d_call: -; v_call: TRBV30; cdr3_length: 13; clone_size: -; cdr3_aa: CAWSRDTYNEQFF; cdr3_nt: TGTGCCTGGTCCCGTGATACCTACAATGAGCAGTTCTTC
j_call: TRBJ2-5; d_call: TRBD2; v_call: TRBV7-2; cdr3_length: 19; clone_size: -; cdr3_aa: CASSLAPSSGGADGKTQYF; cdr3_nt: TGTGCCAGCAGCTTAGCGCCAAGTAGCGGGGGGGCCGACGGAAAGACCCAGTACTTC
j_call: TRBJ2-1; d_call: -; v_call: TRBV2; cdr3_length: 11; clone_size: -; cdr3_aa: CASSEVNEQFF; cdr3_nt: TGTGCCAGCAGTGAGGTCAATGAGCAGTTCTTC
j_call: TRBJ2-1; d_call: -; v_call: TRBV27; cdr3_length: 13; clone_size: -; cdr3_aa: CASSRFSGYEQFF; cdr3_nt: TGTGCCAGCAGTCGCTTCAGCGGGTATGAGCAGTTCTTC
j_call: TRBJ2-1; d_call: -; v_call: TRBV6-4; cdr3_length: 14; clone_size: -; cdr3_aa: CASSERGQYNEQFF; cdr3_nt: TGTGCCAGCAGTGAGAGGGGCCAGTACAATGAGCAGTTCTTC
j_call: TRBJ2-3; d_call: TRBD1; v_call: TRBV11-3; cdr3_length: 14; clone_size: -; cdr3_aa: CASSFDRDTDTQYF; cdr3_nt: TGTGCCAGCAGCTTCGACAGGGATACAGATACGCAGTATTTT
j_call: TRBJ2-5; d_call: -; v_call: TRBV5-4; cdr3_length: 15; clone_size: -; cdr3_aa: CASSKGGLARETQYF; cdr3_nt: TGTGCCAGCAGCAAGGGAGGTTTAGCGAGGGAGACCCAGTACTTC
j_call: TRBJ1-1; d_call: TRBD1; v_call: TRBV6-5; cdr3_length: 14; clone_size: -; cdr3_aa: CASSEQGVYTEAFF; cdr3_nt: TGTGCCAGCAGTGAACAGGGGGTATACACTGAAGCTTTCTTT
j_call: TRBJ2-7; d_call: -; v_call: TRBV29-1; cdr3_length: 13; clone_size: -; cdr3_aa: CSVEVTSSYEQYF; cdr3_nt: TGCAGCGTTGAGGTAACGTCGTCTTACGAGCAGTACTTC
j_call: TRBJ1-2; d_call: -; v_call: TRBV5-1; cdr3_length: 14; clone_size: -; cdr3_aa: CASSLDSFTYGYTF; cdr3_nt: TGCGCCAGCAGCTTGGACAGTTTTACCTATGGCTACACCTTC
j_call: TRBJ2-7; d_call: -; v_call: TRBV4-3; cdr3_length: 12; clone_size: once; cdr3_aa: CASSSTSGAQYF; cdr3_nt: TGCGCCAGCAGCTCTACCTCGGGGGCGCAGTACTTC
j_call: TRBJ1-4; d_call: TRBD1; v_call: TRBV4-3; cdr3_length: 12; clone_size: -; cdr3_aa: CASSHQQGPLFF; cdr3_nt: TGCGCCAGCAGCCATCAACAGGGGCCACTGTTTTTT
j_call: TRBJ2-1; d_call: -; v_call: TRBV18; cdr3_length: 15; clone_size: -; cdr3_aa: CASSPNTPRGNEQFF; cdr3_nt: TGTGCCAGCTCACCAAACACACCCCGGGGTAATGAGCAGTTCTTC
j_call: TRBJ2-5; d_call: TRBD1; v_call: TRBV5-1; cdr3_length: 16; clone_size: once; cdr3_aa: CASSFGDRGGGETQYF; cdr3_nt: TGCGCCAGCAGCTTTGGGGACAGGGGAGGAGGAGAGACCCAGTACTTC
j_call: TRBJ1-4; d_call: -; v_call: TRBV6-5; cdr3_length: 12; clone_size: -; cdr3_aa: CASSFPGGELFF; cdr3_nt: TGTGCCAGCAGTTTCCCAGGTGGTGAACTGTTTTTT
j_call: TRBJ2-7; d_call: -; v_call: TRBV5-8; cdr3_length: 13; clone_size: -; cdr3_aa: CASSLKGEYEQYF; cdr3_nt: TGTGCCAGCAGCTTGAAAGGGGAGTACGAGCAGTACTTC
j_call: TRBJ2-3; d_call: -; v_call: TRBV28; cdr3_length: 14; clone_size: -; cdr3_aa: CASSWWEITDTQYF; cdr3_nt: TGTGCCAGCAGTTGGTGGGAGATCACAGATACGCAGTATTTT
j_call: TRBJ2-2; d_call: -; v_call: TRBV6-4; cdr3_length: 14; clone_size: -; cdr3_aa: CASSGEQGIGELFF; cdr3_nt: TGTGCCAGCAGTGGGGAACAGGGAATCGGGGAGCTGTTTTTT